The clone carrying this T cell receptor beta chain was seen at least ten times. Its target is unknown. Unique molecular identifiers were built into the TCRbeta library. TCRdb processed the PCR reads anew with MiXCR; each CDR3 protein has one entry. The profile shows roughly 120,000 distinct CDR3 sequences, more than 20% of them singletons. Looked up from germline, CDR1 is LGHNA and CDR2 is YNFKEQ. V was cut by 1 base and J by 1 base, with 10 bases left in between. This CDR3 has 15 residues. The sample is drawn from a study of T-cell reconstitution after alpha-beta-depleted transplantation in children. Study-wide findings and caveats: Fresh T-cell production supplied most of the T-cell counts and diversity seen one year after transplant. Two months or so post-transplant, alpha-beta T cells reportedly derived from several hundred expanded graft clones. Recipient T cells and thymic progenitors that survived were the source of the high TCRbeta diversity seen at day 60 in some patients.

V is TRBV4-2 and J is TRBJ2-5; no reliable D call. This specimen was PBMCs, mostly from graft donor cells, taken 180 days after TCRalphabeta/CD19-depleted stem cell transplant. This TCR came from a male patient under 10 years old who had a stem cell transplant for chronic granulomatous disease, so the T cells may come from the graft donor. The DNA of the CDR3 is TGTGCCAGCAGCCAAGTGGTCAGCTCCCAAGAGACCCAGTACTTC. Translated: CASSQVVSSQETQYF.